Below are 14 T cell receptor beta chains sequenced from a single sample in a study of T cell responses to AZD1222 COVID-19 vaccine. Assay: immunoSEQ multiplex PCR; the TCRdb copy retains only in-frame clones and omits some. The sample records 95,000 to 150,000 clones, around 88% being singletons. This material consisted of peripheral blood, taken on day 0 of MenACWY control vaccination. These receptors all come from an adult in good health.

V gene TRBV11-2 combines with J gene TRBJ1-1; D is ambiguous. Trimming stripped 5 bases from V and 1 base from J, with 14 bases between. Germline V gene lookup returns CDR1 SGHAT and CDR2 FQNNGV. The CDR3 has 15 residues. The CDR3 protein is CASSPRSNRNTEAFF. As DNA, the CDR3 is TGTGCCAGCAGCCCTAGGTCAAATAGGAACACTGAAGCTTTCTTT.

V usage is TRBV6-5 and J usage is TRBJ1-5; D is uncertain. Germline V gene sequence: CDR1 MNHEY, CDR2 SVGAGI. The CDR3 has 16 amino acids. Trimming removed 0 bases at V and 2 bases at J, with 11 bases between. This CDR3 is CASSYSRLGGNQPQHF. In DNA form, the CDR3 reads TGTGCCAGCAGTTACTCCCGGCTGGGAGGCAATCAGCCCCAGCATTTT.

The V and J genes are TRBV7-9 and TRBJ1-5; tentative D call: TRBD1 (5 bases). The V end lost 5 bases, the J end lost 2 bases, and 19 bases lay between the germline ends. The germline CDR1 and CDR2 sequences are SEHNR and FQNEAQ (reference sequence). CDR3 size: 17 residues. CDR3 sequence: CASSQGSSGDGNQPQHF. CDR3 DNA sequence: TGTGCCAGCAGCCAAGGTTCGTCCGGGGACGGCAATCAGCCCCAGCATTTT.

This chain links TRBV9 with TRBJ2-2, with 9 bases aligning to TRBD2. The CDR3 loop spans 15 amino acids. Looked up from germline, CDR1 is SGDLS and CDR2 is YYNGEE. V was clipped by 3 bases and J by 3 bases; unmatched bases: 3. The CDR3: CASSGIAGDTGELFF. Written as DNA, the CDR3 is TGTGCCAGCAGCGGTATAGCGGGAGACACCGGGGAGCTGTTTTTT.

The CDR3, as DNA: TGTGCCAGCAGCGTGACTAGCGCCCCCTCCTACGAGCAGTACTTC. Encoded protein: CASSVTSAPSYEQYF. The chain has TRBV11-3 and TRBJ2-7, with 8 bases aligning to TRBD2. Trimming removed 5 bases from V and 0 bases from J; junction bases left unmatched: 6. The CDR3 runs to 15 residues. CDR1 SGHNT and CDR2 YENEEA come from the germline V gene.

V and J are TRBV20-1 and TRBJ2-3; TRBD2 matches at 10 bases. V was pared by 3 bases and J by 4 bases, with 4 bases of the junction left unmatched. CDR1 is DFQATT and CDR2 is SNEGSKA in the germline V gene (reference sequence). CDR3 length: 14 amino acids. DNA of the CDR3: TGCAGTGCTAGTTTAGCGGGAGGCCCAGATACGCAGTATTTT. Translating it yields CSASLAGGPDTQYF.

This clone was observed a single time. This sequence joins TRBV6-1 and TRBJ2-7; weak D call: TRBD2 (5 bases). The germline CDR1 and CDR2 sequences are MNHNS and SASEGT. The V end lost 1 base, the J end lost 0 bases, and 10 bases lay between the germline ends. The CDR3 totals 15 residues. The CDR3 sequence is CASSEEEGSSYEQYF. The CDR3 DNA sequence: TGTGCCAGCAGTGAAGAGGAAGGGAGCTCCTACGAGCAGTACTTC.

This sequence joins TRBV6-5 and TRBJ1-2; no clear D gene. Trimming left V 0 bases short and J 1 base short, with 3 bases between. Germline values: CDR1 MNHEY, CDR2 SVGAGI. The CDR3 length is 13 residues. CDR3: CASSYSRNYGYTF. The CDR3 DNA reads as TGTGCCAGCAGTTACTCTCGTAACTATGGCTACACCTTC.

The gene calls are TRBV2 and TRBJ1-2, with D maybe TRBD1 (6 bases). The V end was cut by 6 bases, the J end by 4 bases, with 15 bases between. Looked up from germline, CDR1 is SNHLY and CDR2 is FYNNEI. The CDR3 spans 14 residues. The CDR3: CASSPTGGVYGYTF. In nucleotides, the CDR3 is TGTGCCAGCAGCCCGACAGGTGGTGTCTATGGCTACACCTTC.

This chain connects TRBV7-9 to TRBJ1-2; TRBD1 is a possible D gene (5 bases). This CDR3 region has 15 residues. Germline V gene lookup returns CDR1 SEHNR and CDR2 FQNEAQ (reference sequence). The CDR3 here is CILRGPQPGIYGYTF. The DNA of the CDR3 is TGTATTTTGAGGGGACCCCAACCCGGGATCTATGGCTACACCTTC.

The CDR3 nucleotides are TGTGCCTGGAGTGAAGGACTGAAAAGAAATCAGCCCCAGCATTTT. Its translation is CAWSEGLKRNQPQHF. The rearrangement links TRBV30 to TRBJ1-5; D is unclear. The CDR3 spans 15 residues. The V end lost 1 base, the J end lost 4 bases, and 14 bases lay between the germline ends. The germline CDR1 and CDR2 sequences are GTSNPN and SVGIG (reference sequence).

This chain connects TRBV2 to TRBJ1-2, with 11 nucleotides matching TRBD1. V dropped 7 bases and J dropped 0; count of bases not matched to a gene: 7. Germline assignment: CDR1 SNHLY and CDR2 FYNNEI. The CDR3 is 16 amino acids. CDR3 protein: CASTRDRGIANYGYTF. The DNA for the CDR3 is TGTGCCAGCACACGGGACAGGGGGATTGCTAACTATGGCTACACCTTC.

V and J are TRBV18 and TRBJ1-1; TRBD1 matches 7 bases. The V segment lost 4 bases and the J segment 1 base; nucleotides outside the gene matches: 3. CDR1 is KGHSH, CDR2 LQKENI, per germline. The CDR3 is 14 residues long. The CDR3 region is CASSQQGRNTEAFF. CDR3 DNA sequence: TGTGCCAGCTCACAACAGGGGAGGAACACTGAAGCTTTCTTT.

The rearrangement joins TRBV7-6 to TRBJ1-6, with 8 bases lining up with TRBD1. The CDR3 is 16 residues long. CDR1 is SGHVS and CDR2 is FNYEAQ in the germline V gene. The V and J ends lost 5 bases and 1 base, in that order; junction bases with no gene match: 4. The CDR3 DNA reads as TGTGCCAGCAGCACCACAGGGGGTTCCTATAATTCACCCCTCCACTTT. It encodes CASSTTGGSYNSPLHF. The complete variable domain, with remaining parts taken from reference TRBV7-6 and TRBJ1-6, reads GAGVSQSPRYKVTKRGQDVALRCDPISGHVSLYWYRQALGQGPEFLTYFNYEAQQDKSGLPNDRFSAERPEGSISTLTIQRTEQRDSAMYRCASSTTGGSYNSPLHFGNGTRLTVT.